A single sample is the source of the 30 T cell receptor beta chains below, sequenced in a study of identical twins. TCRdb re-analysed the 5' RACE reads in MiXCR, keeping a single row per CDR3 protein. The table lists 1,800,000 or so distinct CDR3 sequences, roughly 35% of them singletons. Sequencing was performed on cord blood. The receptors were gathered from a newborn girl in good health.

In its sample, this clonotype was seen a few times. The gene calls are TRBV11-2 and TRBJ2-4, with D possibly matching TRBD2 (5 bases). V gave up 6 bases and J gave up 3 bases, with 9 bases separating them. The CDR3 has 13 amino acids. Germline CDR1 and CDR2: SGHAT and FQNNGV. CDR3 bases: TGTGCCAGCAGGACGACTATCAAAAACATTCAGTACTTC. It encodes CASRTTIKNIQYF.

In its sample, this clonotype was seen many times. The chain has TRBV20-1 and TRBJ2-5; D not certain. The germline gives CDR1 DFQATT, CDR2 SNEGSKA (reference sequence). V lost 3 bases and J lost 0, with 11 bases in between. The CDR3 spans 14 residues. CDR3 nucleotides: TGCAGTGCTAGTTTTCGGAGCAACCAAGAGACCCAGTACTTC. This gives the protein CSASFRSNQETQYF.

This clonotype was detected only a few times. The V and J genes are TRBV10-3 and TRBJ2-7; D not resolved. This CDR3 is 13 amino acids long. Germline V gene sequence: CDR1 ENHRY, CDR2 SYGVKD. The V end was cut by 2 bases, the J end by 5 bases, with 10 bases between. CDR3 residues: CAISEGPGDEQYF. Here the CDR3 DNA reads TGTGCCATCAGTGAGGGACCTGGGGACGAGCAGTACTTC.

This clonotype was picked up a small number of times. The chain combines TRBV18 with TRBJ2-1, with 11 bases fitting TRBD2. The CDR3 length is 17 residues. With 3 bases clipped from V and 0 bases from J, the junction kept 4 bases outside the gene matches. Germline V gives CDR1 KGHSH, CDR2 LQKENI. In DNA, the CDR3 is TGTGCCAGCTCACCGGGACTAGCGGTCAGCTCCTACAATGAGCAGTTCTTC. Translating it yields CASSPGLAVSSYNEQFF.

V and J are TRBV5-1 and TRBJ2-5; 8 nucleotides align to TRBD1. The J call may not be correct, given that the DNA end is closer to TRBJ2-7. Per the germline V gene, CDR1 is SGHRS and CDR2 is YFSETQ. The CDR3 totals 15 residues. The CDR3 protein is CASSLDPGTGYEQYF. In DNA, the CDR3 is TGCGCCAGCAGCTTGGACCCCGGGACAGGCTACGAGCAGTACTTC.

This rearrangement joins TRBV20-1 to TRBJ2-4; no clear D gene. The CDR3 contains 16 residues. Trimming shortened V by 4 bases and J by 8 bases, and 24 bases separated the two germline ends. CDR1 and CDR2 (germline): DFQATT, SNEGSKA (reference sequence). CDR3 bases: TGCAGTGCTATCCCCGGGCTCCAATCTGAAGAACACATTCAGTACTTC. Translated: CSAIPGLQSEEHIQYF.

The chain uses TRBV28 and TRBJ2-1; either TRBD1 or TRBD2 may fit D (5 bases each). The last part of the DNA fits TRBJ2-7 better; the J call may be wrong. CDR1 is MDHEN, CDR2 SYDVKM, per germline. The CDR3 runs to 16 residues. This CDR3 reads CASSSPGTHPYNEQYF. CDR3 nucleotide sequence: TGTGCCAGCAGTTCTCCCGGGACCCACCCTTACAATGAGCAGTACTTC.

This clonotype has just a few counts. The chain links TRBV5-6 to TRBJ1-5; D might be TRBD1 (5 bases). CDR3 length equals 13 residues. V lost 2 bases, J lost 6 bases, and 9 bases lay in between. Germline V CDR1 and CDR2: SGHDT, YYEEEE. This CDR3 is CASSFARGQPQHF. CDR3 DNA sequence: TGTGCCAGCAGCTTTGCGAGGGGTCAGCCCCAGCATTTT.

The chain has TRBV6-5 and TRBJ2-1; 7 nucleotides align to TRBD2. CDR3 length: 14 residues. Germline CDR1 is MNHEY and CDR2 is SVGAGI. The junction had 12 bases not matched to a gene; V was cut back by 11 bases and J by 5 bases. As DNA, the CDR3 is TGTGCCGCGGGGGTCCTAGTTCCTAACAATGAGCAGTTCTTC. Residues: CAAGVLVPNNEQFF.

The table lists this clonotype with many counts. This chain connects TRBV4-2 to TRBJ1-2; no clear D. V was shortened by 0 bases and J by 4 bases, with 3 bases between the two germline ends. Germline V gene data show CDR1 as LGHNA and CDR2 as YNFKEQ. The CDR3 is 12 residues long. The CDR3 sequence is CASSQDLYGYTF. The CDR3 region has the DNA TGTGCCAGCAGCCAAGATCTCTATGGCTACACCTTC.

The table lists this clonotype with a few counts. The chain has TRBV20-1 and TRBJ2-5; 11 bases are a match to TRBD1. The J call is uncertain, as TRBJ2-7 better fits the DNA end. CDR1 and CDR2 (germline): DFQATT, SNEGSKA (reference sequence). The CDR3 consists of 14 residues. The CDR3 nucleotides read TGCAGTGCTTCCCGGACAGGGGGCCCCTACGAGCAGTACTTC. It is translated as CSASRTGGPYEQYF.

The chain recombines TRBV28 with TRBJ1-2; D remains unclear. The ends were cut back, 8 bases at V and 2 bases at J, with 12 bases in the middle. The germline gives CDR1 MDHEN, CDR2 SYDVKM. The CDR3 sequence is 13 residues long. As DNA, the CDR3 is TGTGCCAGCGGGTCCGGCCCCAACTATGGCTACACCTTC. It is translated as CASGSGPNYGYTF.

V is TRBV6-1 and J is TRBJ2-3; TRBD1 might be the D (5 bases). V shed 4 bases and J shed 2 bases, with 13 bases lying between them. The CDR3 runs 15 residues. CDR1 MNHNS and CDR2 SASEGT come from the germline V gene. The CDR3 DNA sequence: TGTGCCAGCAGTGTGCCCAGGGCCCTCACAGATACGCAGTATTTT. This sequence encodes CASSVPRALTDTQYF.

This clonotype was observed a handful of times. This chain links TRBV4-1 with TRBJ1-5; D call uncertain. Trimming cost V 1 base and J 3 bases, with 4 bases left between them. Germline V lookup: CDR1 MGHRA, CDR2 YSYEKL. The CDR3 has 13 amino acids. The CDR3 loop reads CASSQVINQPQHF. CDR3 bases: TGCGCCAGCAGCCAAGTAATCAATCAGCCCCAGCATTTT.

The sample holds one count of this clonotype. The chain combines TRBV5-1 with TRBJ2-4, with D unclear. V was clipped by 4 bases and J by 0 bases, with 5 bases between them. Germline-derived CDR1 and CDR2 are SGHRS and YFSETQ. The CDR3 is 13 residues long. CDR3 sequence: CASSGPAKNIQYF. CDR3 DNA sequence: TGCGCCAGCAGCGGTCCAGCCAAAAACATTCAGTACTTC.

The chain joins TRBV5-1 to TRBJ2-1; D is possibly TRBD1 (5 bases). CDR1 and CDR2 (germline): SGHRS, YFSETQ. CDR3 size: 16 residues. With 2 bases removed from V and 4 bases from J, the gap between germline ends came to 16 bases. The CDR3 DNA reads TGCGCCAGCAGCTTTGGAAGGGCAGGGTCTTACAATGAGCAGTTCTTC. It specifies CASSFGRAGSYNEQFF.

This clonotype was counted only a few times. This chain uses TRBV11-2 with TRBJ2-4; no definite D call. The DNA end favors TRBJ2-7, so the J call may be wrong. Germline V lookup: CDR1 SGHAT, CDR2 FQNNGV. The CDR3 consists of 14 residues. The CDR3 spells CASSLIGYAYEQYF. DNA for the CDR3: TGTGCCAGCAGCTTAATCGGCTATGCCTACGAGCAGTACTTC.

This clonotype was picked up a small number of times. The genes are TRBV7-8 and TRBJ1-4; D is unresolved. Germline lookup yields CDR1 SGHVS and CDR2 FQNEAQ. The CDR3 is 14 amino acids. V was pared by 5 bases and J by 8 bases, with 15 bases between. DNA of the CDR3: TGTGCCAGCAGCCCCCCCCGATTCGAGGAAAAACTGTTTTTT. Translated, it gives CASSPPRFEEKLFF.

As concerns this clonotype: Relative to the germline gene, one junction end is altered; a read error may explain this. The rearrangement uses TRBV11-2 and TRBJ2-7; TRBD2 matches at 7 bases. The J call may be faulty, since TRBJ2-5 better matches the DNA end. In germline, CDR1 is SGHAT, CDR2 FQNNGV. The CDR3 is 15 amino acids. The CDR3 is CANSPSPGGWETQYF. The CDR3 region has the DNA TGTGCCAACAGCCCATCCCCGGGGGGATGGGAGACCCAGTACTTC.

This sequence joins TRBV3-1 and TRBJ2-7; D is ambiguous. CDR1 and CDR2 from the germline V gene are LGHDT and YNNKEL (reference sequence). The CDR3 is made up of 12 amino acids. The germline V and J ends were trimmed by 0 bases and 9 bases, with 9 bases remaining between them. The chain's CDR3 is CASSQELGLQYF. CDR3 coding DNA: TGTGCCAGCAGCCAAGAGCTCGGGCTGCAGTACTTC.

This sequence joins TRBV20-1 and TRBJ2-5, with 14 bases matching TRBD2. CDR1 DFQATT and CDR2 SNEGSKA come from the germline V gene (reference sequence). This CDR3 region has 16 residues. J gave up 2 bases and V 1 base, and 3 bases lay outside the gene matches. This CDR3 is CSARAGLAGGQETQYF. Written as DNA, the CDR3 is TGCAGTGCTAGAGCCGGACTAGCGGGGGGTCAAGAGACCCAGTACTTC.

On this clonotype: It may be a read error: a sequence one base away is much more abundant. The V and J genes are TRBV6-5 and TRBJ2-5; the D call may be TRBD1 or TRBD2 (5 bases each). The J call may be wrong; the DNA end is better matched by TRBJ2-7. This CDR3 spans 14 amino acids. Germline CDR1 MNHEY, CDR2 SVGAGI. This CDR3 reads CASSYNGGPYEQYF. The CDR3 DNA reads TGTGCCAGCAGTTACAATGGGGGTCCCTACGAGCAGTACTTC.

The table lists this clonotype with a few counts. This chain links TRBV5-6 with TRBJ1-2, with unresolved D. CDR1 is SGHDT and CDR2 is YYEEEE in the germline V gene. The CDR3 consists of 18 residues. V lost 2 bases and J 5 bases, leaving 25 bases between the germline ends. In DNA form, the CDR3 reads TGTGCCAGCAGCTTCTCTGGAGGGTCAATTCGAAACAATTATGGCTACACCTTC. It is translated as CASSFSGGSIRNNYGYTF.

In its sample, this clonotype was seen a few times. The V and J genes are TRBV29-1 and TRBJ2-1, with D maybe TRBD2 (5 bases). Between the trimmed V and J ends, which lost 4 bases and 6 bases, there was a span of 10 bases. This CDR3 comprises 12 residues. Germline lookup yields CDR1 SQVTM and CDR2 ANQGSEA. The CDR3 DNA is TGCAGCGTTGGGCGGACTGTCAATGAGCAGTTCTTC. Amino acid sequence: CSVGRTVNEQFF.

This clonotype was counted only a few times. The J gene is TRBJ1-2, the V gene TRBV27; 7 positions agree with TRBD1. The trim removed 1 base at V and 4 bases at J, leaving 6 bases unmatched. Germline-derived CDR1 and CDR2 are MNHEY and SMNVEV (reference sequence). This CDR3 has 15 amino acids. The CDR3 sequence: CASSLYSTGTYGYTF. The CDR3 nucleotides are TGTGCCAGCAGTTTATACTCGACAGGGACCTATGGCTACACCTTC.

This clonotype was observed a few times. The chain carries TRBV12-3 or TRBV12-4 and TRBJ2-7; D uncertain. The V and J ends lost 5 bases and 2 bases respectively, with 10 bases between them. This CDR3 spans 13 amino acids. The CDR3 sequence: CASSPYVPYEQYF. The CDR3 DNA reads as TGTGCCAGCAGTCCCTATGTCCCCTACGAGCAGTACTTC.

The chain combines TRBV2 with TRBJ1-3; unclear D gene. This CDR3 is built from 14 residues. V dropped 8 bases and J dropped 0 bases, with 11 bases sitting between them. Germline-derived CDR1 and CDR2 are SNHLY and FYNNEI. CDR3 DNA: TGTGCCAGCGCGGACGGGAGCTCTGGAAACACCATATATTTT. Protein product: CASADGSSGNTIYF.

Concerning this clonotype: This may be a read error: a much more frequent sequence differs by one nucleotide. The chain has TRBV14 and TRBJ2-1, with D uncertain. Germline CDR1 SGHDN, CDR2 FVKESK. The CDR3 totals 14 residues. CDR3 protein: CASSPRSSFNEQFF. The CDR3 DNA reads TGTGCCAGCAGCCCTAGGAGCTCCTTCAATGAGCAGTTCTTC.

The chain links TRBV14 to TRBJ2-1; 12 bases fit TRBD2. The CDR3 runs 20 residues. V was pared by 0 bases and J by 1 base, with 10 bases of the junction left unmatched. The germline CDR1 and CDR2 sequences are SGHDN and FVKESK. The CDR3 sequence is CASSQENLLAGGESYNEQFF. In DNA form, the CDR3 reads TGTGCCAGCAGCCAAGAAAACCTGCTAGCGGGGGGGGAGTCCTACAATGAGCAGTTCTTC.

The chain uses TRBV11-2 and TRBJ2-4, with TRBD1 identical over 7 bases. The DNA end is a closer match to TRBJ2-7, so the J assignment may be wrong. Germline V lookup: CDR1 SGHAT, CDR2 FQNNGV. CDR3 length equals 14 residues. CDR3 sequence (DNA): TGTGCCAGCAGCCACCAAAGGACAGGTCGCGAGCAGTACTTC. Translated: CASSHQRTGREQYF.